A selection of T cell receptor beta chains follows, all from one sample in a study of T cell repertoires in cytomegalovirus infection. These receptors are not linked to any known antigen. From the reads, TCRdb called clonotypes with MiXCR, one entry per CDR3 protein. Counted here are about 70,000 distinct CDR3 sequences, 20% to 25% occurring once; the ten biggest clones make up approximately 61%. The sequencing here drew on CD8+ T cells from cultured PBMCs, taken from culture after CMV antigen stimulation. Every receptor here comes from a human donor in good health (CMV status not recorded). Some clones in this sample may be carry-over from other donors' samples. Each CDR3 is given with its conserved first and last residue. D genes are given only for firm matches. The listing skips clone size in some rows; elsewhere it reads once, few, many or a size class.

j_gene,v_gene,abundance,d_gene,CDR3aa,CDR3nt
TRBJ1-1,TRBV12-3/TRBV12-4,.,.,CASSLGKKQKAFF,TGTGCCAGCAGTTTAGGTAAAAAACAGAAAGCTTTCTTT
TRBJ2-7,TRBV7-2,few,TRBD1,CASSLHRDRDYEQYF,TGTGCCAGCAGCCTCCACCGGGACAGAGACTACGAGCAGTACTTC
TRBJ1-1,TRBV7-8,.,.,CASGPMNTEAFF,TGTGCCAGCGGCCCAATGAACACTGAAGCTTTCTTT
TRBJ2-7,TRBV6-5,.,TRBD1,CASSYSGQFYEQYF,TGTGCCAGCAGTTACTCGGGACAGTTCTACGAGCAGTACTTC
TRBJ2-2,TRBV27,.,TRBD2,CASSPFAGGPTGELFF,TGTGCCAGCAGTCCCTTCGCGGGGGGGCCAACCGGGGAGCTGTTTTTT
TRBJ1-4,TRBV7-9,.,.,CAEPPGPNEKLFF,TGTGCCGAGCCTCCGGGCCCTAATGAAAAACTGTTTTTT
TRBJ1-1,TRBV6-1,few,.,CASSYRQNTEAFF,TGTGCCAGCAGTTACCGGCAGAACACTGAAGCTTTCTTT
TRBJ1-1,TRBV6-1,.,.,CASSGGQNTEAFF,TGTGCCAGCAGTGGGGGACAGAACACTGAAGCTTTCTTT
TRBJ2-3,TRBV7-6,.,.,CASSPQRRTDTQYF,TGTGCCAGCAGCCCGCAGCGACGCACAGATACGCAGTATTTT
TRBJ2-1,TRBV4-3,.,TRBD2,CASSQEVGLAVYNEQFF,TGCGCCAGCAGCCAAGAAGTGGGCCTAGCGGTCTACAATGAGCAGTTCTTC
TRBJ2-5,TRBV7-2,many,TRBD2,CASSLALGLEVKTQYF,TGTGCCAGCAGCTTAGCGCTGGGACTAGAAGTAAAGACCCAGTACTTC
TRBJ1-2,TRBV7-2,once,.,CASSLVEVTGYGYTF,TGTGCCAGCAGCTTAGTCGAGGTGACGGGCTATGGCTACACCTTC
TRBJ2-5,TRBV12-3/TRBV12-4,.,.,CASSPHAGATTPTKETQYF,TGTGCCAGCAGTCCCCACGCAGGGGCAACGACACCCACGAAAGAGACCCAGTACTTC
TRBJ2-5,TRBV7-9,few,.,CASSRTTQETQYF,TGTGCCAGCAGTCGGACAACCCAAGAGACCCAGTACTTC
TRBJ1-2,TRBV19,.,.,CASIQEAVGGYTF,TGTGCCAGTATACAAGAGGCCGTGGGTGGCTACACCTTC
TRBJ2-1,TRBV11-2,few,.,CASSLGLEGPYNEQFF,TGTGCCAGCAGCTTAGGACTGGAGGGCCCCTACAATGAGCAGTTCTTC
TRBJ2-7,TRBV7-6,once,.,CASSLDSGSYEQYF,TGTGCCAGCAGCTTAGACAGCGGGTCCTACGAGCAGTACTTC
TRBJ1-5,TRBV4-2,many,.,CASSQDHVGDRRPQHF,TGTGCCAGCAGCCAAGATCACGTGGGTGATCGGCGGCCCCAGCATTTT
TRBJ1-2,TRBV11-2,once,.,CASSLDRQGANYGYTF,TGTGCCAGCAGCTTAGATCGGCAGGGAGCTAACTATGGCTACACCTTC
TRBJ2-3,TRBV12-3/TRBV12-4,few,TRBD2,CASTSKRGLDTQYF,TGTGCCAGCACCTCCAAGCGGGGTTTAGATACGCAGTATTTT
TRBJ1-5,TRBV11-2,few,.,CASSLGRGSRWNQPQHF,TGTGCCAGCAGCCTTGGGCGGGGGTCCCGGTGGAATCAGCCCCAGCATTTT
TRBJ2-7,TRBV7-8,.,TRBD1,CASSLAAGGPYEQYF,TGTGCCAGCAGCTTAGCGGCAGGGGGACCCTACGAGCAGTACTTC
TRBJ2-7,TRBV27,few,.,CASKGNYEQYF,TGTGCCAGCAAGGGGAACTACGAGCAGTACTTC
TRBJ2-7,TRBV7-9,.,.,CASSSVRGPVGQYF,TGTGCCAGCAGTTCTGTACGCGGGCCGGTGGGGCAGTACTTC
TRBJ1-5,TRBV7-8,few,.,CASSAGIQPQHF,TGTGCCAGCAGCGCCGGGATTCAGCCCCAGCATTTT
TRBJ1-1,TRBV12-3/TRBV12-4,many,TRBD1,CASRTGFTEAFF,TGTGCCAGCAGGACAGGGTTTACTGAAGCTTTCTTT
TRBJ1-1,TRBV12-3/TRBV12-4,.,TRBD1,CASSRTGVWTEAFF,TGTGCCAGCAGTCGTACAGGGGTTTGGACTGAAGCTTTCTTT
TRBJ2-3,TRBV7-9,.,.,CASSLGIITDTQYF,TGTGCCAGCAGCTTAGGGATCATCACAGATACGCAGTATTTT
TRBJ1-1,TRBV7-2,.,TRBD1,CASSSLPGQLITEAFF,TGTGCCAGCAGCTCTCTCCCGGGACAGTTGATTACTGAAGCTTTCTTT
TRBJ2-4,TRBV12-3/TRBV12-4,.,.,CAIKRRRGPAKNIQYF,TGTGCCATCAAGCGGAGGAGGGGGCCAGCCAAAAACATTCAGTACTTC
TRBJ2-2,TRBV4-1,.,.,CASSQVIGELFF,TGCGCCAGCAGCCAAGTGATCGGGGAGCTGTTTTTT
TRBJ1-1,TRBV7-9,.,.,CASSLAQGWNTEAFF,TGTGCCAGCAGCTTAGCCCAGGGTTGGAACACTGAAGCTTTCTTT
TRBJ2-5,TRBV6-2/TRBV6-3,.,.,CASMGLGPTETQYF,TGTGCCAGCATGGGACTGGGGCCTACGGAGACCCAGTACTTC
TRBJ1-1,TRBV27,.,.,CASSLTGMGTEAFF,TGTGCCAGCAGTTTAACAGGGATGGGCACTGAAGCTTTCTTT
TRBJ2-1,TRBV2,.,TRBD2,CASSLGLAGGYNEQFF,TGTGCCAGCAGCCTCGGACTAGCGGGGGGATACAATGAGCAGTTCTTC
TRBJ1-2,TRBV11-1,.,.,CASSSGPVYGYTF,TGTGCCAGCAGCTCAGGACCTGTCTATGGCTACACCTTC
TRBJ2-3,TRBV6-5,.,.,CASSYTSTDTQYF,TGTGCCAGCAGCTACACTAGCACAGATACGCAGTATTTT
TRBJ1-2,TRBV14,few,TRBD1,CASSQVSGGYGYTF,TGTGCCAGCAGCCAAGTTTCAGGGGGGTATGGCTACACCTTC
TRBJ2-7,TRBV6-1,.,TRBD2,CASSELAGACYEQYF,TGTGCCAGCAGTGAACTAGCGGGGGCCTGCTACGAGCAGTACTTC
TRBJ1-1,TRBV7-2,.,.,CASTSELNTEAFF,TGTGCCAGCACCTCCGAACTGAACACTGAAGCTTTCTTT
TRBJ2-7,TRBV6-1,.,.,CASSERDPYEQYF,TGTGCCAGCAGTGAAAGGGATCCCTACGAGCAGTACTTC
TRBJ1-5,TRBV4-3,.,.,CASSQEATASNQPQHF,TGCGCCAGCAGCCAAGAGGCGACAGCTAGCAATCAGCCCCAGCATTTT
TRBJ1-5,TRBV6-2/TRBV6-3,few,.,CASTAEGAGYQPQHF,TGTGCCAGCACTGCGGAGGGAGCGGGGTATCAGCCCCAGCATTTT
TRBJ1-2,TRBV7-2,few,TRBD1,CASSAFISDRGRGYTF,TGTGCCAGCAGCGCCTTTATCTCGGACAGGGGTCGAGGCTACACCTTC
TRBJ2-7,TRBV6-1,.,.,CASSERHFYEQYF,TGTGCCAGCAGTGAAAGACACTTCTACGAGCAGTACTTC
TRBJ1-1,TRBV11-3,few,.,CASSLGPIAEAFF,TGTGCCAGCAGCTTAGGTCCCATAGCTGAAGCTTTCTTT
TRBJ1-1,TRBV5-1,.,TRBD1,CASSRGGRNTEAFF,TGCGCCAGCAGCCGAGGGGGCCGTAACACTGAAGCTTTCTTT
TRBJ1-1,TRBV7-2,.,.,CASTPSPGTEAFF,TGTGCCAGCACCCCCTCCCCGGGCACTGAAGCTTTCTTT
TRBJ1-6,TRBV12-3/TRBV12-4,few,.,CASTIGVYYSPLHF,TGTGCCAGCACCATCGGGGTCTACTATTCACCCCTCCACTTT
TRBJ2-7,TRBV2,.,TRBD1,CASSGTGGKNEQYF,TGTGCCAGCAGCGGGACAGGGGGAAAGAACGAGCAGTACTTC
TRBJ2-3,TRBV29-1,few,.,CSVEDGARGMSTDTQYF,TGCAGCGTTGAAGATGGTGCCCGGGGGATGTCCACAGATACGCAGTATTTT
TRBJ1-5,TRBV7-2,.,.,CASSLVLGTNQPQHF,TGTGCCAGCAGCTTAGTACTGGGCACCAATCAGCCCCAGCATTTT
TRBJ1-5,TRBV7-9,few,.,CASSLGRGDQPQHF,TGTGCCAGCAGCTTAGGCAGGGGCGATCAGCCCCAGCATTTT
TRBJ1-1,TRBV7-6,few,TRBD1,CASSFDTGQGALEAFF,TGTGCCAGCAGCTTCGACACAGGACAGGGGGCTTTGGAAGCTTTCTTT